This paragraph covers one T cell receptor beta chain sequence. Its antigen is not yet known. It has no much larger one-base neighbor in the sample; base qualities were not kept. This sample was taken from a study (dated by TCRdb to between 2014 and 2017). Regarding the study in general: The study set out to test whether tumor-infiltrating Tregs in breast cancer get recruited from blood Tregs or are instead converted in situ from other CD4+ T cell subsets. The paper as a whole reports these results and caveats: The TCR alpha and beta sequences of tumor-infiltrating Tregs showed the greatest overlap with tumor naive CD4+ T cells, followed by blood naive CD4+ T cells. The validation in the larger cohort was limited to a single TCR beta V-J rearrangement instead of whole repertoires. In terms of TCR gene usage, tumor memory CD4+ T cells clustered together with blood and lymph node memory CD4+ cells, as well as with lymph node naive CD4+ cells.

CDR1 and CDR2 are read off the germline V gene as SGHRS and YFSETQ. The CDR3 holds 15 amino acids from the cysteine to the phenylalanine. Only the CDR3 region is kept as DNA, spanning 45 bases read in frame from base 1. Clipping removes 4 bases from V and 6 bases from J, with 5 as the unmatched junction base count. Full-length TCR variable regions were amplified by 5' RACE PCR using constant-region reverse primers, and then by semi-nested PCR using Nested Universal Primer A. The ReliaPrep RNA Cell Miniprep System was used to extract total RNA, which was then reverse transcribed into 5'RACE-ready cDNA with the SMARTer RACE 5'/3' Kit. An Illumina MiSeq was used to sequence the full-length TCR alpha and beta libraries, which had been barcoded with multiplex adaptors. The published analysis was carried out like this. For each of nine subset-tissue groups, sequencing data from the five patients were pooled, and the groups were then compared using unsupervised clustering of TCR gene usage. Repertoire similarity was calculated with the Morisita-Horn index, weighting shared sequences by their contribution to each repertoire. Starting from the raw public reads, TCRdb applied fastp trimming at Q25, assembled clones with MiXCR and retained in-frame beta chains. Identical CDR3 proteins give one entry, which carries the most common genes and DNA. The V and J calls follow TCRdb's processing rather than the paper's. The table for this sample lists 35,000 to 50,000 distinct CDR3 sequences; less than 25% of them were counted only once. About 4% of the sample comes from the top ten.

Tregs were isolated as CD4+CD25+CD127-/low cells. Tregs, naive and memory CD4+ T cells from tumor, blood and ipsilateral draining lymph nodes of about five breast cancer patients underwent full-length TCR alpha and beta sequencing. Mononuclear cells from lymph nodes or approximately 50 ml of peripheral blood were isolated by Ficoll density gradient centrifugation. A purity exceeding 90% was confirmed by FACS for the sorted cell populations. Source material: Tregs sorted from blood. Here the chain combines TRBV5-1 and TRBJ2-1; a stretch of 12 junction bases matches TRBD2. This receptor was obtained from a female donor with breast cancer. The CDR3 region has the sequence CASSAGLAGFNEQFF. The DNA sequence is TGCGCCAGCAGCGCCGGACTAGCGGGATTCAATGAGCAGTTCTTC.